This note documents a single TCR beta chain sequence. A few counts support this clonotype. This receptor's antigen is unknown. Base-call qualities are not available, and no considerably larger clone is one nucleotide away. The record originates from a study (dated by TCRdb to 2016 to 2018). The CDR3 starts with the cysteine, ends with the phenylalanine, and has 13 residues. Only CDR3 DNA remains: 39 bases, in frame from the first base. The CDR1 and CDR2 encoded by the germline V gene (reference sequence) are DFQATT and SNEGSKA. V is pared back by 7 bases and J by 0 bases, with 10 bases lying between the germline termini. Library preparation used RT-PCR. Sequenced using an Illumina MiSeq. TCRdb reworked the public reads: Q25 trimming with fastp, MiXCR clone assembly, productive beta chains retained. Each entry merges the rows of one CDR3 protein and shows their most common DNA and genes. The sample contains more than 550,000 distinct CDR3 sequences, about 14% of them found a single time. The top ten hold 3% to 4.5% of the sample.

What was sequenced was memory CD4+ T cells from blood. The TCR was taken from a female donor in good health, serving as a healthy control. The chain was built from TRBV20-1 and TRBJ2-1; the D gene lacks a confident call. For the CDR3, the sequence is CSVPGVSYNEQFF. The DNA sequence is TGCAGTGTACCTGGGGTCTCCTACAATGAGCAGTTCTTC.